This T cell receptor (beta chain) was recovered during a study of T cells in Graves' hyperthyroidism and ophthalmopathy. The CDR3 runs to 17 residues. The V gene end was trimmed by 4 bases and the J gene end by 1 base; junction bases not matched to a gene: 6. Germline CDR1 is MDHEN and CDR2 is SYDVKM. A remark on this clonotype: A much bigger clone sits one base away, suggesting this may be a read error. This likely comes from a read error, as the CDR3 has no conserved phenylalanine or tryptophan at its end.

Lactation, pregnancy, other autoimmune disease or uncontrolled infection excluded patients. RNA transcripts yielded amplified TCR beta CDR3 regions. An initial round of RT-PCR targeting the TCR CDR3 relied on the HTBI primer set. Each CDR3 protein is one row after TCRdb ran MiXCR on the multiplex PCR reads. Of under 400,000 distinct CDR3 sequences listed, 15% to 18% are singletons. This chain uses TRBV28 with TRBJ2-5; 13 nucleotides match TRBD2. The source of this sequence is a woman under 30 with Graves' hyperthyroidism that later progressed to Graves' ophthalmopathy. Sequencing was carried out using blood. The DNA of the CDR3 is TGTGCCAGCAGTTCTCCTAGACTAGCGGGAGGCCAAGAGACCCAGTACTTA. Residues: CASSSPRLAGGQETQYL.